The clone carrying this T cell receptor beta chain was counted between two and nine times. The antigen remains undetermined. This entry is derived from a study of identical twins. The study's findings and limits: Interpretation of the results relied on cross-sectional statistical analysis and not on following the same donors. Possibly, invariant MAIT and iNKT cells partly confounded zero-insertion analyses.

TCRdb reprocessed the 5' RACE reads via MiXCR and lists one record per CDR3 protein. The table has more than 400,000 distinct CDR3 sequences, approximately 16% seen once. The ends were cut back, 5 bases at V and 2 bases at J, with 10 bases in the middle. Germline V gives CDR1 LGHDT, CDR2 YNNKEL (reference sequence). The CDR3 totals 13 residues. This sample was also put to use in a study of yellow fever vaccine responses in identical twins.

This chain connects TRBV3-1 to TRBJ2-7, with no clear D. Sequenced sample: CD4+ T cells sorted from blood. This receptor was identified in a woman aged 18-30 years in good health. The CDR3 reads CASSSRGAYEQYF. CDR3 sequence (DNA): TGTGCCAGCAGCTCTCGAGGCGCCTACGAGCAGTACTTC.